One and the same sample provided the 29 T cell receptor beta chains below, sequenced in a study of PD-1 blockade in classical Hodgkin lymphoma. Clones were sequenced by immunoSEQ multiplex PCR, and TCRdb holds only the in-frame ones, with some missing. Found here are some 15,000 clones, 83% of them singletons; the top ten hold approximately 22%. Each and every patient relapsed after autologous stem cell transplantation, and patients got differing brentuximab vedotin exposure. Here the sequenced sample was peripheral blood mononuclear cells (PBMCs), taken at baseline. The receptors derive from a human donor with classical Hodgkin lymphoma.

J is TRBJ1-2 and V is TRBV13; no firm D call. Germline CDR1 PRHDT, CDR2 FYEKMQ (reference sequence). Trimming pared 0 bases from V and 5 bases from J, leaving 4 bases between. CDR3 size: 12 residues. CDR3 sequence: CASSLGGYGYTF. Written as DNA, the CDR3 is TGTGCCAGCAGCTTAGGGGGGTATGGCTACACCTTC.

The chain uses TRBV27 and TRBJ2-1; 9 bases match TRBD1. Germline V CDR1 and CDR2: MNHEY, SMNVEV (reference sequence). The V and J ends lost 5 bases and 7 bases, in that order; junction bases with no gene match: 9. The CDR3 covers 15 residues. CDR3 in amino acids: CASSLRAGTGNEQFF. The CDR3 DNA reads TGTGCCAGCAGTCTAAGGGCCGGGACAGGGAATGAGCAGTTCTTC.

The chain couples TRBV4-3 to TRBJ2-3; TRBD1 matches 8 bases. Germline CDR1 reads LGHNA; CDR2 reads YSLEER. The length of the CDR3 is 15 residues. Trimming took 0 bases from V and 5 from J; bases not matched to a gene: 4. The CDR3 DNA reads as TGCGCCAGCAGCCAAGAGGACAGGGTCGAAGATACGCAGTATTTT. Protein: CASSQEDRVEDTQYF.

The CDR3: CASRHETGQGVYEQYF. The CDR3, as DNA: TGCGCCAGCAGACATGAGACGGGGCAGGGAGTCTACGAGCAGTACTTC. The chain has TRBV4-1 and TRBJ2-7; D possibly matches TRBD1 or TRBD2 (5 bases each). The CDR3 contains 16 residues. Trimming left V 6 bases short and J 3 bases short, with 21 bases between. Germline V CDR1 and CDR2: MGHRA, YSYEKL.

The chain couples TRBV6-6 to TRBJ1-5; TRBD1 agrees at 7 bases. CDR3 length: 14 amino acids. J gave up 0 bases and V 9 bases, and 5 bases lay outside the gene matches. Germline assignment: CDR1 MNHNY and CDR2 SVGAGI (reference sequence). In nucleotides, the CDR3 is TGTGCCAGTCTCGGGACAGATAGCAATCAGCCCCAGCATTTT. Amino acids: CASLGTDSNQPQHF.

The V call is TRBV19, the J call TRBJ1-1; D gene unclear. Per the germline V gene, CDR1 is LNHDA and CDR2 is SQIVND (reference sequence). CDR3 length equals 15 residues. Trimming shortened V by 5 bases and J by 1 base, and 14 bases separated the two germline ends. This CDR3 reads CASSSPGSGNTEAFF. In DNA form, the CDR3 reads TGTGCCAGTAGTTCCCCCGGGTCCGGGAACACTGAAGCTTTCTTT. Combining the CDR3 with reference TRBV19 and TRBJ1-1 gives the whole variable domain DGGITQSPKYLFRKEGQNVTLSCEQNLNHDAMYWYRQDPGQGLRLIYYSQIVNDFQKGDIAEGYSVSREKKESFPLTVTSAQKNPTAFYLCASSSPGSGNTEAFFGQGTRLTVV.

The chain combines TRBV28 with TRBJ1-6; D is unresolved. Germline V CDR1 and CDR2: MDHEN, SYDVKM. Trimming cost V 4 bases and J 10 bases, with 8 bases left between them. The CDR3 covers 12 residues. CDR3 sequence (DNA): TGTGCCAGCAGTTATATCTACTCACCCCTCCACTTT. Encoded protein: CASSYIYSPLHF.

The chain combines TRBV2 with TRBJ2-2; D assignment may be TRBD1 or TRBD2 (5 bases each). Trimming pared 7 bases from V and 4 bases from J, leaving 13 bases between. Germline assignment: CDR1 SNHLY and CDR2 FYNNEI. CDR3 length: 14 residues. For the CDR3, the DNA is TGTGCCAGCATCGGGACGGAGCTCACCGGGGAGCTGTTTTTT. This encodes CASIGTELTGELFF.

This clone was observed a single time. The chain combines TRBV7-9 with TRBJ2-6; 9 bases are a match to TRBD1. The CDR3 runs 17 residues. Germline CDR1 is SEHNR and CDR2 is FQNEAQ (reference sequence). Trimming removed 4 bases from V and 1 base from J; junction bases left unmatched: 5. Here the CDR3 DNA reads TGTGCCAGCAGCTCACCGGGACAGGGTTCTGGGGCCAACGTCCTGACTTTC. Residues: CASSSPGQGSGANVLTF.

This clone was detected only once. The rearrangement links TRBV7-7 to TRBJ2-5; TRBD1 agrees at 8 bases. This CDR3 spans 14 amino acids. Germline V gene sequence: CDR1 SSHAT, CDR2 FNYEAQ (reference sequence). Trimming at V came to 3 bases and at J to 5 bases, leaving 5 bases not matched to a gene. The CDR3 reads CASSFQGAWETQYF. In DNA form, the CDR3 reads TGTGCCAGCAGCTTTCAGGGGGCCTGGGAGACCCAGTACTTC.

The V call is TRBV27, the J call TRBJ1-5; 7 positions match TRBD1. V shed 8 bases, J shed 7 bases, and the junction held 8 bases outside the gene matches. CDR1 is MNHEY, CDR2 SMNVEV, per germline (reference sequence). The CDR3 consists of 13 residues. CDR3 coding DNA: TGTGCCAGCCGACAGGGACTTCACCAGCCCCAGCATTTT. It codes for CASRQGLHQPQHF.

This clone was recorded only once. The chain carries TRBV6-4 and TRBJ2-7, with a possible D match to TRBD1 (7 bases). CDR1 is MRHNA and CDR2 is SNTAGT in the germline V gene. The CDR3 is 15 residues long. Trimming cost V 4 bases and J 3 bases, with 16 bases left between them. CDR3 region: CASSVSPGGHYEQYF. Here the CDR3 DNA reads TGTGCCAGCAGTGTGAGTCCAGGGGGGCACTACGAGCAGTACTTC.

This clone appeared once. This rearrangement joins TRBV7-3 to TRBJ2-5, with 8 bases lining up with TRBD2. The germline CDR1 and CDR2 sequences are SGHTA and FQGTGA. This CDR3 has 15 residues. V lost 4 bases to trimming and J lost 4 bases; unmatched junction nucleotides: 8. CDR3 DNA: TGTGCCAGCAGCTCCGGGGGGGCTTATAGAGAGACCCAGTACTTC. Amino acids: CASSSGGAYRETQYF.

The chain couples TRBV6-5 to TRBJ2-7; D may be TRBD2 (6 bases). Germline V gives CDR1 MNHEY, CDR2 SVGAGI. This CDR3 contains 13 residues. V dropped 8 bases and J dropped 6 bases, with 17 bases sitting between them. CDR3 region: CASGGTSPREQYF. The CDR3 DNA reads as TGTGCCAGCGGAGGAACTAGCCCCCGCGAGCAGTACTTC.

CDR3 sequence: CASSYLGALTEAFF. CDR3 nucleotides: TGTGCCAGCAGTTACTTGGGGGCTCTGACTGAAGCTTTCTTT. The V call is TRBV6-6, the J call TRBJ1-1; a weak D match, TRBD1 (6 bases). Germline values: CDR1 MNHNY, CDR2 SVGAGI (reference sequence). The ends were cut back, 1 base at V and 5 bases at J, with 11 bases in the middle. The CDR3 has 14 amino acids.

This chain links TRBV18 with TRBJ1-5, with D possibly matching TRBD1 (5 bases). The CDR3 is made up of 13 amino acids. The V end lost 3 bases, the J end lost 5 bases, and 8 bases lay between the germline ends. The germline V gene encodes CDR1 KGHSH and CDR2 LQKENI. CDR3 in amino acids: CASSPGRDQPQHF. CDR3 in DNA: TGTGCCAGCTCACCGGGGCGGGATCAGCCCCAGCATTTT.

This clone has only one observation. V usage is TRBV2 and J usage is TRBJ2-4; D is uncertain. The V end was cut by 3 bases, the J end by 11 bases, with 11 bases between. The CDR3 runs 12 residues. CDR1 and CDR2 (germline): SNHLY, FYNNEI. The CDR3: CASSDLLDLQYF. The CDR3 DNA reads TGTGCCAGCAGTGATCTCTTGGATCTTCAGTACTTC.

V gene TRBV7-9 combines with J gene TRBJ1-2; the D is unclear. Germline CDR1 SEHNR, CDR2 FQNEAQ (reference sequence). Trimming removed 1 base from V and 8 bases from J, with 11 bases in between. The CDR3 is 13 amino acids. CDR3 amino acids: CASSLVGGLGYTF. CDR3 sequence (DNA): TGTGCCAGCAGCTTAGTTGGCGGCCTGGGCTACACCTTC.

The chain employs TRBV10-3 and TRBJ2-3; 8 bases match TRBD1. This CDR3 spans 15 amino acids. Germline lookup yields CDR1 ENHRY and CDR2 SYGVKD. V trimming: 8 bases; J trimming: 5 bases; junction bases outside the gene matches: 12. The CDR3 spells CAIEASRGPGDTQYF. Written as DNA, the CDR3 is TGTGCCATCGAAGCAAGCAGGGGGCCGGGAGATACGCAGTATTTT.

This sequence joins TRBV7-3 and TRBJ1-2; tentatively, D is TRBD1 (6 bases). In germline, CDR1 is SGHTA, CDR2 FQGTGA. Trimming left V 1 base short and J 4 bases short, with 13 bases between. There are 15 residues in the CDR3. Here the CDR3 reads CASSLNGGGSYGYTF. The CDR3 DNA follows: TGTGCCAGCAGCTTAAATGGAGGGGGTAGCTATGGCTACACCTTC.

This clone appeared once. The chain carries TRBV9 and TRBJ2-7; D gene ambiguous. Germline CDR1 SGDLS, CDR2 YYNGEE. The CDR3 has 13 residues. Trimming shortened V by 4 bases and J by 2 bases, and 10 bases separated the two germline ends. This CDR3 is CASSPSGTYEQYF. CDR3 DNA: TGTGCCAGCAGCCCCTCAGGCACCTACGAGCAGTACTTC. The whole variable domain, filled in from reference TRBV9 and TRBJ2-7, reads DSGVTQTPKHLITATGQRVTLRCSPRSGDLSVYWYQQSLDQGLQFLIQYYNGEERAKGNILERFSAQQFPDLHSELNLSSLELGDSALYFCASSPSGTYEQYFGPGTRLTVT.

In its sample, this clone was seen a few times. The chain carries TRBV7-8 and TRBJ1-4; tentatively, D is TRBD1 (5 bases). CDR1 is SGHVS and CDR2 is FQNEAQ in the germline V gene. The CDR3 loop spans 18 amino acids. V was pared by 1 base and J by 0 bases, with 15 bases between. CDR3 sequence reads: CASSLGPGARATNEKLFF. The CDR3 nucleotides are TGTGCCAGCAGCTTAGGACCCGGGGCGCGGGCAACTAATGAAAAACTGTTTTTT.

CDR3 coding DNA: TGTGCCAGCAGCCGCCCGGGGCGAGGATCACCCCTCCACTTT. Protein product: CASSRPGRGSPLHF. The chain couples TRBV7-2 to TRBJ1-6; TRBD1 might be the D (5 bases). The CDR3 runs to 14 residues. Germline V gene sequence: CDR1 SGHTA, CDR2 FQGNSA. Trimming stripped 5 bases from V and 10 bases from J, with 15 bases between. The variable domain in full, with the rest retrieved from reference TRBV7-2 and TRBJ1-6, is GAGVSQSPSNKVTEKGKDVELRCDPISGHTALYWYRQSLGQGLEFLIYFQGNSAPDKSGLPSDRFSAERTGGSVSTLTIQRTQQEDSAVYLCASSRPGRGSPLHFGNGTRLTVT.

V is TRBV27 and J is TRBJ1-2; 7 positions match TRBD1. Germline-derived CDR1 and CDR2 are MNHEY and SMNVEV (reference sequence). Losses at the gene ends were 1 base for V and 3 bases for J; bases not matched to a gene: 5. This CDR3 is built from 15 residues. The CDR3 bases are TGTGCCAGCAGTTTATTTGGTGACAGGGACTATGGCTACACCTTC. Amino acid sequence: CASSLFGDRDYGYTF.

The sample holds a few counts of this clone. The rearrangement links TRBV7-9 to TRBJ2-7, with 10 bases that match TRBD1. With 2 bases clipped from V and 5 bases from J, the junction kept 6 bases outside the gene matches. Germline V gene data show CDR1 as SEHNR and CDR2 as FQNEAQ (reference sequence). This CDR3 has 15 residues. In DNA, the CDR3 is TGTGCCAGCAGCTTATCTGGACAGGGGGGTGACGAGCAGTACTTC. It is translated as CASSLSGQGGDEQYF.

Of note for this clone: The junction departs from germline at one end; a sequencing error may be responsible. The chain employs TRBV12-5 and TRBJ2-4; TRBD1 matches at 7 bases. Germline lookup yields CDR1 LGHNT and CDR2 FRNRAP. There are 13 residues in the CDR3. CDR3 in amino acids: CASGLEAGTVVLF. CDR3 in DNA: TGTGCTAGTGGTTTGGAGGCCGGGACAGTGGTCCTCTTC.

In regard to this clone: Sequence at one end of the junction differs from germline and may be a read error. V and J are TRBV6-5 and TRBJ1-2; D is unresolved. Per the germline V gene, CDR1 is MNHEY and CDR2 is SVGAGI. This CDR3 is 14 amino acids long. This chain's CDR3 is CAISESGSDDGYTF. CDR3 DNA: TGTGCCATCAGTGAGTCGGGCAGCGACGATGGCTACACCTTC.

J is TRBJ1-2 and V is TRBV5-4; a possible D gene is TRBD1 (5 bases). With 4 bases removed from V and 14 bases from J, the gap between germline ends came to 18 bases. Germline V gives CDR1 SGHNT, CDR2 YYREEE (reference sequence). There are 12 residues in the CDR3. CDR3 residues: CASSPDGRVVTF. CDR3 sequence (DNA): TGTGCCAGCAGCCCGGACGGCAGGGTAGTTACCTTC.

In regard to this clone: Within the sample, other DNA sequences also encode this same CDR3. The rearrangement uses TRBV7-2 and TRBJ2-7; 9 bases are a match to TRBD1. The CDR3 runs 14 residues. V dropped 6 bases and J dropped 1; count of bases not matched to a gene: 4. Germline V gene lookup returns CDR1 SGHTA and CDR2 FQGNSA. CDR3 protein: CASSSDRGSYEQYF. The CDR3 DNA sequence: TGTGCCAGCAGTTCAGACAGGGGGTCCTACGAGCAGTACTTC.